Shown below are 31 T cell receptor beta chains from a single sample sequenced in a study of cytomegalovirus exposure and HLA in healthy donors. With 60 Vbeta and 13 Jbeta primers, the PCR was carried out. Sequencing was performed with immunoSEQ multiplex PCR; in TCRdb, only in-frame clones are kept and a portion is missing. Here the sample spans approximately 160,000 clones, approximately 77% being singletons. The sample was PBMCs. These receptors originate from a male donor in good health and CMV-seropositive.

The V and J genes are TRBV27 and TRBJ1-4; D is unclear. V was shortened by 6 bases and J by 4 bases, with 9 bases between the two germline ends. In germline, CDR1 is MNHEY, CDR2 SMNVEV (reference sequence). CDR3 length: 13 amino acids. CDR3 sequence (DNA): TGTGCCAGCAGCCCCACTTTTAATGAAAAACTGTTTTTT. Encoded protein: CASSPTFNEKLFF.

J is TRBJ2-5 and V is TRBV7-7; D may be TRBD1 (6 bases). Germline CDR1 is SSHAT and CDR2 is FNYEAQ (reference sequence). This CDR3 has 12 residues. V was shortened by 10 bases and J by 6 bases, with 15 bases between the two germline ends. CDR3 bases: TGTGCCACCGGGACACCGGGGCAGACCCAGTACTTC. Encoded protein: CATGTPGQTQYF. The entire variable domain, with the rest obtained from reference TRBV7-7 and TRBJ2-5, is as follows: GAGVSQSPRYKVTKRGQDVTLRCDPISSHATLYWYQQALGQGPEFLTYFNYEAQPDKSGLPSDRFSAERPEGSISTLTIQRTEQRDSAMYRCATGTPGQTQYFGPGTRLLVL.

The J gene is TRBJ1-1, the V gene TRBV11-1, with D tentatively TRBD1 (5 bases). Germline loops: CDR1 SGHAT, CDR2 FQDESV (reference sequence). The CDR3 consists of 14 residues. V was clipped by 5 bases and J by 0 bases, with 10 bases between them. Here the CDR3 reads CASSVLGLNTEAFF. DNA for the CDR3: TGTGCCAGCAGCGTCCTGGGGCTGAACACTGAAGCTTTCTTT.

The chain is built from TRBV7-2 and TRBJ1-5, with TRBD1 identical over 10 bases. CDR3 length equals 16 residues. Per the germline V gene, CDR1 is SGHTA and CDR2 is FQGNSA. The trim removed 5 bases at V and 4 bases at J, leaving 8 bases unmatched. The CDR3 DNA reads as TGTGCCAGCAGCCTCGACAGGGGGCGAGGAAATCAGCCCCAGCATTTT. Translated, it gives CASSLDRGRGNQPQHF.

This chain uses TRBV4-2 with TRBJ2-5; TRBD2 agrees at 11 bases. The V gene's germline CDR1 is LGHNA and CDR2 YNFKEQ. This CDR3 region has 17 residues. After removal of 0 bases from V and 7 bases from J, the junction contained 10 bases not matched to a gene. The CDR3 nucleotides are TGTGCCAGCAGCCAAGAATGGTTAGCGGGGGGGCCAATGACCCAGTACTTC. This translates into CASSQEWLAGGPMTQYF.

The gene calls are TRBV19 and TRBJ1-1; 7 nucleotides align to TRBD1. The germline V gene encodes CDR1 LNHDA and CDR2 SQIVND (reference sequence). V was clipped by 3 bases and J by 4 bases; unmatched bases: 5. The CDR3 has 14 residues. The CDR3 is CASSITDRATEAFF. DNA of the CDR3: TGTGCCAGTAGTATCACTGACAGGGCCACTGAAGCTTTCTTT.

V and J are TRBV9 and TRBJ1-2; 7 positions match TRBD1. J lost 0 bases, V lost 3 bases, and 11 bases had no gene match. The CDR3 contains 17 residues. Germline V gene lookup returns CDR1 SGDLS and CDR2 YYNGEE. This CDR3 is CASSGYRDRVSNYGYTF. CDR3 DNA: TGTGCCAGCAGCGGGTACCGGGACAGAGTTTCTAACTATGGCTACACCTTC.

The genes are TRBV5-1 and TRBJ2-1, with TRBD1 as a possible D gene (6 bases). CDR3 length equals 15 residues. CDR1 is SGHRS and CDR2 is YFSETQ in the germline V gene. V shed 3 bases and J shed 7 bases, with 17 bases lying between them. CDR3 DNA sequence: TGCGCCAGCAGCTCCGGGACATCTTATGGGAATGAGCAGTTCTTC. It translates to CASSSGTSYGNEQFF.

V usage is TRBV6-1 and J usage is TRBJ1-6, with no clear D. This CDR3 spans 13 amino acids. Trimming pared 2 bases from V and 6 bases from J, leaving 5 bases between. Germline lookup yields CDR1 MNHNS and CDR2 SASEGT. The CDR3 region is CASSEPSNSPLHF. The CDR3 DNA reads TGTGCCAGCAGTGAACCGAGTAATTCACCCCTCCACTTT.

The CDR3 region is CASAPGGPWSYNEQFF. In DNA, the CDR3 is TGCGCCAGCGCCCCGGGGGGCCCTTGGTCCTACAATGAGCAGTTCTTC. The chain combines TRBV10-2 with TRBJ2-1, with a weak D call TRBD2 (7 bases). V was shortened by 8 bases and J by 1 base, with 18 bases between the two germline ends. Germline CDR1 WSHSY, CDR2 SAAADI. The CDR3 is 16 residues long.

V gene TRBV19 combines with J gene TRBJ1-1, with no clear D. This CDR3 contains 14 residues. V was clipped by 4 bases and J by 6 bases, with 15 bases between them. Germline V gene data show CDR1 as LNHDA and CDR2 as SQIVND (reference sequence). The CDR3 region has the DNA TGTGCCAGTAGTAGAGGTCGGCTGGAGGCTGAAGCTTTCTTT. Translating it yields CASSRGRLEAEAFF.

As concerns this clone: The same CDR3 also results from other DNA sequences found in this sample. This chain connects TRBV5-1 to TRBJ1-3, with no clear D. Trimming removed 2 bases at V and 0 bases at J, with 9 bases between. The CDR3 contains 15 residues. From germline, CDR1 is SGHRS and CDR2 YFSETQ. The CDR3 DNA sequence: TGCGCCAGCAGCTTAGACTCTGTCTCTGGAAACACCATATATTTT. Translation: CASSLDSVSGNTIYF.

The CDR3 sequence: CASRAGEGTEAFF. CDR3 bases: TGTGCCAGTAGGGCCGGGGAGGGCACTGAAGCTTTCTTT. The chain uses TRBV19 and TRBJ1-1; D is unresolved. Trimming left V 6 bases short and J 4 bases short, with 12 bases between. Germline CDR1 LNHDA, CDR2 SQIVND (reference sequence). The CDR3 runs 13 residues.

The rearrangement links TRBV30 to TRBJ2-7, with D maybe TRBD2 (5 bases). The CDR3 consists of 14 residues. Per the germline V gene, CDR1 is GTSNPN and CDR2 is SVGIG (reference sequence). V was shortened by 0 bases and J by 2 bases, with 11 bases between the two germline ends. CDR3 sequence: CAWSVRDPPYEQYF. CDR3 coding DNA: TGTGCCTGGAGTGTCCGGGATCCTCCCTACGAGCAGTACTTC.

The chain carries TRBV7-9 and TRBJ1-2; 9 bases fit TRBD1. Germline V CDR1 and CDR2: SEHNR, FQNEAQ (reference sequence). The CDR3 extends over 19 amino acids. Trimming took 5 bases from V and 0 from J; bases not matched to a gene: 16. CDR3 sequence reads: CASSTGTGPRSATNYGYTF. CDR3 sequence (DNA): TGTGCCAGCAGCACCGGGACAGGGCCTCGCTCGGCTACTAACTATGGCTACACCTTC.

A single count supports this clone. This chain's CDR3 is CASMAGQGIADTQYF. CDR3 DNA: TGTGCCAGCATGGCCGGACAGGGTATTGCAGATACGCAGTATTTT. The chain recombines TRBV6-6 with TRBJ2-3; 8 nucleotides line up with TRBD1. The CDR3 consists of 15 residues. CDR1 MNHNY and CDR2 SVGAGI come from the germline V gene (reference sequence). Trimming at V came to 7 bases and at J to 4 bases, leaving 10 bases not matched to a gene.

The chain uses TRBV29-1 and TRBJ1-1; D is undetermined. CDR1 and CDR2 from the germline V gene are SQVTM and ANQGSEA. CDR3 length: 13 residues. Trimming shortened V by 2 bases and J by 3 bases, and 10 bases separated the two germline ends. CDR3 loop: CSVERARDTEAFF. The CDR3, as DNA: TGCAGCGTTGAAAGGGCGAGGGACACTGAAGCTTTCTTT.

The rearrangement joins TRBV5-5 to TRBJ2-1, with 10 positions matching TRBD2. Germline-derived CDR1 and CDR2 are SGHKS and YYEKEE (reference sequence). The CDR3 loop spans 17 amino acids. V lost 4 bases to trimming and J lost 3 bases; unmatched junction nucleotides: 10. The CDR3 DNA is TGTGCCAGCAGCGGGAGAGAGCGGGGGGGAAACTACAATGAGCAGTTCTTC. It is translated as CASSGRERGGNYNEQFF. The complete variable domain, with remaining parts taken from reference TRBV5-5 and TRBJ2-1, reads DAGVTQSPTHLIKTRGQQVTLRCSPISGHKSVSWYQQVLGQGPQFIFQYYEKEERGRGNFPDRFSARQFPNYSSELNVNALLLGDSALYLCASSGRERGGNYNEQFFGPGTRLTVL.

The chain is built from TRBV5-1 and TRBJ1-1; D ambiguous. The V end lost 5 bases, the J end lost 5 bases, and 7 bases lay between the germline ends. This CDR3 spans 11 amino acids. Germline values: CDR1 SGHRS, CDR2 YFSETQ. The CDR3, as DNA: TGCGCCAGCAGTGGCCAGACTGAAGCTTTCTTT. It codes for CASSGQTEAFF.

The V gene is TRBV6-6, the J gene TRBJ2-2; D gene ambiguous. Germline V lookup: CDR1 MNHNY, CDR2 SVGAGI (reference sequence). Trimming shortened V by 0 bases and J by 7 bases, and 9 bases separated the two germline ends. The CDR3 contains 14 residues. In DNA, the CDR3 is TGTGCCAGCAGTTACTCGAGAGAAATCGGGGAGCTGTTTTTT. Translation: CASSYSREIGELFF.

The CDR3 DNA reads TGTGCCAGCAGCTTGAACGGGCCTACGGGGGAGACCCAGTACTTC. Its protein is CASSLNGPTGETQYF. The chain carries TRBV5-4 and TRBJ2-5, with D possibly matching TRBD2 (5 bases). V lost 1 base and J lost 5, with 15 bases in between. The CDR3 contains 15 residues. CDR1 SGHNT and CDR2 YYREEE come from the germline V gene (reference sequence). The entire variable domain, with the rest obtained from reference TRBV5-4 and TRBJ2-5, is as follows: ETGVTQSPTHLIKTRGQQVTLRCSSQSGHNTVSWYQQALGQGPQFIFQYYREEENGRGNFPPRFSGLQFPNYSSELNVNALELDDSALYLCASSLNGPTGETQYFGPGTRLLVL.

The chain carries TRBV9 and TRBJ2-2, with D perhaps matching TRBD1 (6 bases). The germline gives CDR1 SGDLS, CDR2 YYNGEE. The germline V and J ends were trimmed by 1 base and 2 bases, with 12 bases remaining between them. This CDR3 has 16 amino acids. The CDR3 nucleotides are TGTGCCAGCAGCGTATCAGGGGCCTATAACACCGGGGAGCTGTTTTTT. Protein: CASSVSGAYNTGELFF.

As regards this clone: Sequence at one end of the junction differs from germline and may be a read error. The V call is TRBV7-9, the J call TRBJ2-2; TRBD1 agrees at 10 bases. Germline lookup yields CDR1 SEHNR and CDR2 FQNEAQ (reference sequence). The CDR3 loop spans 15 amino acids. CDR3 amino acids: CSSSPRDRGTGELFF. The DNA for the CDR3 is TGTTCCAGCAGCCCTAGGGACAGGGGCACCGGGGAGCTGTTTTTT.

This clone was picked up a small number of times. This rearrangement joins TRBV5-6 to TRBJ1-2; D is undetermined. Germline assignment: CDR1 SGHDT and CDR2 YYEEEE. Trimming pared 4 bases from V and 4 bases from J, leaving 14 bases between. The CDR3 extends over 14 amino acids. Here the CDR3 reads CASSPSGEVYGYTF. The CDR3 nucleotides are TGTGCCAGCAGCCCCTCCGGAGAAGTCTATGGCTACACCTTC.

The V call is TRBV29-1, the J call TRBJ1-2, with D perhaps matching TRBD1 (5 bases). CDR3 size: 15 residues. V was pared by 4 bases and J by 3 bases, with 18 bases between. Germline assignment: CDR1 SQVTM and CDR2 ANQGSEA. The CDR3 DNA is TGCAGCGTTGTCAGGAGGGCAGGGACTCACTATGGCTACACCTTC. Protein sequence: CSVVRRAGTHYGYTF.

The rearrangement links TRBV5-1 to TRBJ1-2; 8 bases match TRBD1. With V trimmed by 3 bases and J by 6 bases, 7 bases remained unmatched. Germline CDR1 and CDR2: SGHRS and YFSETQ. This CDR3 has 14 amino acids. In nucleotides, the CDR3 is TGCGCCAGCAGCTACTTGTTACAGGGGGATGGCTACACCTTC. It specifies CASSYLLQGDGYTF.

As DNA, the CDR3 is TGTGCCAGCAGCCAAGGACTGAAAACTAATGAAAAACTGTTTTTT. This sequence encodes CASSQGLKTNEKLFF. The chain joins TRBV14 to TRBJ1-4; no reliable D call. V was trimmed by 1 base and J by 1 base, leaving 7 bases between them. Germline-derived CDR1 and CDR2 are SGHDN and FVKESK. CDR3 size: 15 residues.

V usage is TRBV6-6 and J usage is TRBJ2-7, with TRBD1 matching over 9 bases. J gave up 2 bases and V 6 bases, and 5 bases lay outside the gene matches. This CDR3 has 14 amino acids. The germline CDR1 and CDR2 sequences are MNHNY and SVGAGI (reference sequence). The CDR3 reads CASRIQGAAYEQYF. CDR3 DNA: TGTGCCAGCAGGATACAGGGGGCGGCCTACGAGCAGTACTTC.

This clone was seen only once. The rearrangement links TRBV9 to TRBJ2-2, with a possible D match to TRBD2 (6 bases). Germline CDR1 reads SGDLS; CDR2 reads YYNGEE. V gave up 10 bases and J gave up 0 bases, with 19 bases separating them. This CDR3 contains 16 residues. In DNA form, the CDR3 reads TGTGCCGGATCAACAGGAGGGACTCCGAACACCGGGGAGCTGTTTTTT. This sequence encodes CAGSTGGTPNTGELFF.

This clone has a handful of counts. CDR3 DNA sequence: TGTGCCAGCAGCGGGGTCGAGACAGGGGATGAAAAACTGTTTTTT. Translation gives CASSGVETGDEKLFF. The rearrangement uses TRBV5-6 and TRBJ1-4; 8 bases are shared with TRBD1. Trimming took 4 bases from V and 6 from J; bases not matched to a gene: 8. Looked up from germline, CDR1 is SGHDT and CDR2 is YYEEEE. The CDR3 spans 15 residues.

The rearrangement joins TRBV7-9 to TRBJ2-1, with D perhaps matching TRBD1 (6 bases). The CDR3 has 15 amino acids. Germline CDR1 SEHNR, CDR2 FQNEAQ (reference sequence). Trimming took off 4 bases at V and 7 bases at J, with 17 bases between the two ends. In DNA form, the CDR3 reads TGTGCCAGCAGCTCCGGGACACCCGACTGGAATGAGCAGTTCTTC. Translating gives CASSSGTPDWNEQFF.